Here is one T cell receptor (beta chain) with its context. An end of the junction differs from the germline gene, which may be a read error. Vbeta (60) and Jbeta (13) primers were used in the PCR. Libraries were prepared by immunoSEQ multiplex PCR; TCRdb keeps only in-frame clonotypes and omits some of them. The sample records over 150,000 clones, approximately 78% being singletons. This CDR3 spans 14 amino acids. Germline V gene sequence: CDR1 SGDLS, CDR2 YYNGEE. This sample is drawn from a study of cytomegalovirus exposure and HLA in healthy donors. This receptor was identified in a male donor in good health and CMV-seronegative. The gene calls are TRBV9 and TRBJ1-2; tentatively, D is TRBD1 (5 bases). Sequencing used PBMCs. CDR3 region: CASSVGGADYGYPF. CDR3 sequence (DNA): TGTGCCAGCAGCGTAGGCGGGGCTGACTATGGCTACCCCTTC.